What follows are 8 T cell receptor beta chains derived from one specimen sequenced in a study of blood T cell repertoires in COVID-19. The table came from immunoSEQ multiplex PCR; TCRdb's copy has only in-frame clones and leaves some out. The data hold about 100,000 clones, with 85% to 95% observed a single time. Sequencing was performed on peripheral blood. The origin of the receptors is a man over 45 with active COVID-19.

This clone turned up a few times. The V call is TRBV28, the J call TRBJ1-5, with D maybe TRBD1 (6 bases). CDR1 and CDR2 from the germline V gene are MDHEN and SYDVKM. This CDR3 has 14 amino acids. Trimming left V 3 bases short and J 4 bases short, with 10 bases between. CDR3 in DNA: TGTGCCAGCAGTTTTACAGGGCGAAATCAGCCCCAGCATTTT. It codes for CASSFTGRNQPQHF.

Here the CDR3 reads CASSIGLAPAGDTQYF. The CDR3 region has the DNA TGTGCCAGTAGTATAGGACTAGCTCCCGCGGGAGATACGCAGTATTTT. This chain connects TRBV19 to TRBJ2-3; 7 bases fit TRBD2. The trim removed 1 base at V and 5 bases at J, leaving 9 bases unmatched. This CDR3 has 16 residues. Germline V CDR1 and CDR2: LNHDA, SQIVND (reference sequence).

The chain has TRBV30 and TRBJ2-3, with 11 bases matching TRBD2. The CDR3 consists of 15 residues. The V gene's germline CDR1 is GTSNPN and CDR2 SVGIG (reference sequence). V dropped 1 base and J dropped 5; count of bases not matched to a gene: 5. The CDR3, as DNA: TGTGCCTGGAGTGATTTAGCGGGAGGGCGAGATACGCAGTATTTT. Its protein is CAWSDLAGGRDTQYF.

This chain links TRBV5-6 with TRBJ2-7; 8 bases map to TRBD2. CDR3 length: 17 residues. V dropped 3 bases and J dropped 0; count of bases not matched to a gene: 11. Germline CDR1 is SGHDT and CDR2 is YYEEEE. Here the CDR3 reads CASSSILSGGHSYEQYF. CDR3 nucleotides: TGTGCCAGCAGCTCCATATTAAGCGGGGGCCACTCCTACGAGCAGTACTTC.

The chain employs TRBV28 and TRBJ1-5; 12 nucleotides match TRBD1. CDR3 length: 15 residues. Germline CDR1 is MDHEN and CDR2 is SYDVKM. J gave up 6 bases and V 8 bases, and 8 bases lay outside the gene matches. The CDR3, as DNA: TGTGCCAGCTTAAGGGACAGGGGGCGAGGTCAGCCCCAGCATTTT. This encodes CASLRDRGRGQPQHF.

This clone was observed a single time. The J gene is TRBJ2-7, the V gene TRBV28; 11 nucleotides match TRBD2. CDR1 is MDHEN, CDR2 SYDVKM, per germline. V gave up 6 bases and J gave up 5 bases; unmatched junction bases: 15. The length of the CDR3 is 17 residues. CDR3 amino acids: CASRPWGSGRAGNEQYF. The DNA for the CDR3 is TGTGCCAGCAGGCCCTGGGGTAGCGGGAGGGCCGGGAACGAGCAGTACTTC. The full variable domain, rest sourced from reference TRBV28 and TRBJ2-7, is DVKVTQSSRYLVKRTGEKVFLECVQDMDHENMFWYRQDPGLGLRLIYFSYDVKMKEKGDIPEGYSVSREKKERFSLILESASTNQTSMYLCASRPWGSGRAGNEQYFGPGTRLTVT.

V and J are TRBV18 and TRBJ2-2, with 7 bases fitting TRBD1. The CDR3 loop spans 13 amino acids. From germline, CDR1 is KGHSH and CDR2 LQKENI. J lost 6 bases, V lost 3 bases, and 1 base had no gene match. CDR3 DNA sequence: TGTGCCAGCTCACCCACAGGGGCCGGGGAGCTGTTTTTT. Translated: CASSPTGAGELFF.

The chain joins TRBV5-6 to TRBJ2-3, with TRBD1 identical over 9 bases. The J segment lost 1 base and the V segment lost 2 bases, leaving 5 bases of the junction unmatched. The CDR3 spans 16 residues. Germline CDR1 and CDR2: SGHDT and YYEEEE. CDR3 sequence: CASSFPTGGRTDTQYF. CDR3 coding DNA: TGTGCCAGCAGCTTTCCTACAGGGGGCCGCACAGATACGCAGTATTTT.